The entry below gives a single T cell receptor beta chain sequence along with its context. What it binds is not known. This record belongs to a study of shared clonotypes between healthy human individuals. Study in general: Three plates were used per donor for CD4 naive, three for CD4 memory, two for CD8 naive and one for CD8 memory. General study results and limits: Having only a few donors restricted how much genetic and exposure-history diversity was captured.

Every immunoSEQ plate was one replicate of a subset's evenly spread DNA. The DNA input per sorted-subset replicate PCR was 150 to 200 ng, corresponding to some 27,000 T cell genomes. Method: immunoSEQ multiplex PCR; TCRdb's copy keeps in-frame clones and lacks some. The sample lists hundreds of thousands of clones; roughly 96% were seen once. Positively selected for CCR7, the CD45RO-negative cells used as naive CD8 cells excluded terminally differentiated effector memory CD45RA+ cells. This CDR3 spans 18 amino acids. The V end was cut by 0 bases, the J end by 1 base, with 15 bases between. CDR1 is LGHNA, CDR2 YSLEER, per germline.

The TCR was taken from a young man in good health. This chain joins TRBV4-3 and TRBJ2-2, with D maybe TRBD1 (5 bases). Material: naive CD8+ T cells sorted from blood. DNA for the CDR3: TGCGCCAGCAGCCAAGATAGGGGTCTAGTTTGGAACACCGGGGAGCTGTTTTTT. Amino acid sequence: CASSQDRGLVWNTGELFF.